Listed here are 17 T cell receptor beta chains from one sample, sequenced in a study of CD8 T cells in ankylosing spondylitis. Each CDR3 protein is one row after TCRdb ran MiXCR on the 5' RACE reads. This sample carries some 37,000 distinct CDR3 sequences, approximately 11% of them seen once, and the ten largest clones take 20% to 25%. Sequencing was done on a sample of synovial fluid, either unsorted or a sorted T cell fraction (not recorded which). Receptor source: a male donor with ankylosing spondylitis.

This clonotype was seen ten or more times. The rearrangement uses TRBV12-3 or TRBV12-4 and TRBJ2-7, with D possibly being TRBD1 or TRBD2 (7 bases each). V was cut by 3 bases and J by 2 bases, with 11 bases left in between. The CDR3 totals 14 residues. This chain's CDR3 is CASSLGRGPYEQYF. In nucleotides, the CDR3 is TGTGCCAGCAGTTTGGGGAGGGGGCCCTACGAGCAGTACTTC.

V usage is TRBV18 and J usage is TRBJ2-7; D is uncertain. Per the germline V gene, CDR1 is KGHSH and CDR2 is LQKENI. The CDR3 runs to 18 residues. V was clipped by 2 bases and J by 2 bases, with 22 bases between them. The CDR3 nucleotides read TGTGCCAGCTCACCAGGCCGCTATAGGCTCGAAGGCACCTACGAGCAGTACTTC. Translation gives CASSPGRYRLEGTYEQYF. Based on the CDR3 plus reference TRBV18 and TRBJ2-7, the full variable domain is NAGVMQNPRHLVRRRGQEARLRCSPMKGHSHVYWYRQLPEEGLKFMVYLQKENIIDESGMPKERFSAEFPKEGPSILRIQQVVRGDSAAYFCASSPGRYRLEGTYEQYFGPGTRLTVT.

This clonotype was observed a few times. The V call is TRBV12-3 or TRBV12-4, the J call TRBJ1-2; D is ambiguous. The CDR3 loop spans 13 amino acids. Trimming cost V 1 base and J 1 base, with 4 bases left between them. DNA of the CDR3: TGTGCCAGCAGTTTAGGTGATAACTATGGCTACACCTTC. The encoded protein is CASSLGDNYGYTF.

This clonotype was seen a handful of times. The rearrangement joins TRBV5-6 to TRBJ2-1, with D unclear. Germline CDR1 SGHDT, CDR2 YYEEEE. The CDR3 loop spans 14 amino acids. Between the trimmed V and J ends, which lost 4 bases and 6 bases, there was a span of 14 bases. CDR3 nucleotides: TGTGCCAGCAGCCCGCAGATGGACGTCAATGAGCAGTTCTTC. Its translation is CASSPQMDVNEQFF. The full variable domain, rest sourced from reference TRBV5-6 and TRBJ2-1, is DAGVTQSPTHLIKTRGQQVTLRCSPKSGHDTVSWYQQALGQGPQFIFQYYEEEERQRGNFPDRFSGHQFPNYSSELNVNALLLGDSALYLCASSPQMDVNEQFFGPGTRLTVL.

The DNA of the CDR3 is TGCGCCAGCAGCCAAGGAGCAGGGGGCTTTGGGGAGCTGTTTTTT. It codes for CASSQGAGGFGELFF. The rearrangement links TRBV4-3 to TRBJ2-2; 8 positions agree with TRBD1. Germline lookup yields CDR1 LGHNA and CDR2 YSLEER. J lost 8 bases, V lost 1 base, and 6 bases had no gene match. The CDR3 has 15 residues.

The chain is built from TRBV12-3 or TRBV12-4 and TRBJ2-2; D gene ambiguous. This CDR3 is built from 12 residues. Trimming left V 10 bases short and J 4 bases short, with 10 bases between. The CDR3 here is CATPAVTGELFF. In DNA form, the CDR3 reads TGTGCCACCCCGGCCGTCACCGGGGAGCTGTTTTTT.

The chain employs TRBV5-1 and TRBJ1-1; TRBD1 might be the D (5 bases). CDR1 is SGHRS and CDR2 is YFSETQ in the germline V gene. With 4 bases removed from V and 8 bases from J, the gap between germline ends came to 18 bases. This CDR3 comprises 14 residues. CDR3 protein: CASSLDGTATEAFF. CDR3 bases: TGCGCCAGCAGCCTAGATGGGACGGCCACCGAAGCTTTCTTT.

This clonotype was recorded a few times. The CDR3 spells CSARVYYGGLEVYEQYF. In DNA form, the CDR3 reads TGCAGTGCTAGAGTCTACTACGGTGGACTAGAGGTCTACGAGCAGTACTTC. The chain has TRBV20-1 and TRBJ2-7, with 7 bases fitting TRBD2. Trimming took 1 base from V and 3 from J; bases not matched to a gene: 15. The length of the CDR3 is 17 residues. In germline, CDR1 is DFQATT, CDR2 SNEGSKA (reference sequence).

This clonotype was seen more than once but under ten times. V usage is TRBV7-2 and J usage is TRBJ1-3, with D possibly TRBD1 on 5 matching bases. Germline V gene data show CDR1 as SGHTA and CDR2 as FQGNSA. V was shortened by 6 bases and J by 0 bases, with 15 bases between the two germline ends. The CDR3 covers 16 residues. The CDR3 DNA follows: TGTGCCAGCAGTCATGGGGCAGAAAGCTCTGGAAACACCATATATTTT. Protein sequence: CASSHGAESSGNTIYF. The full variable domain, rest sourced from reference TRBV7-2 and TRBJ1-3, is GAGVSQSPSNKVTEKGKDVELRCDPISGHTALYWYRQSLGQGLEFLIYFQGNSAPDKSGLPSDRFSAERTGGSVSTLTIQRTQQEDSAVYLCASSHGAESSGNTIYFGEGSWLTVV.

This clonotype is medium-sized within its sample. This chain joins TRBV5-6 and TRBJ1-2; D uncertain. This CDR3 has 15 residues. Germline V gives CDR1 SGHDT, CDR2 YYEEEE. Trimming left V 2 bases short and J 5 bases short, with 16 bases between. CDR3: CASSLTLQARYGYTF. DNA of the CDR3: TGTGCCAGCAGCTTAACTCTCCAAGCGAGATATGGCTACACCTTC.

This clonotype was counted many times. The chain uses TRBV28 and TRBJ2-7; D possibly uses TRBD1 or TRBD2 (5 bases each). V lost 3 bases and J 7 bases, leaving 22 bases between the germline ends. The germline CDR1 and CDR2 sequences are MDHEN and SYDVKM. This CDR3 is built from 16 residues. CDR3 DNA: TGTGCCAGCAGTTTGAGGGTGGGGTCCAGGGCTTTGGAGCAGTACTTC. Its protein is CASSLRVGSRALEQYF.

The gene calls are TRBV30 and TRBJ2-3; 11 bases map to TRBD1. The V gene end was trimmed by 1 base and the J gene end by 8 bases; junction bases not matched to a gene: 5. The germline V gene encodes CDR1 GTSNPN and CDR2 SVGIG (reference sequence). The CDR3 is made up of 14 amino acids. CDR3 DNA sequence: TGTGCCTGGAGTGGGGGACAGGGGGGATTTACGCAGTATTTT. The encoded protein is CAWSGGQGGFTQYF. The complete variable domain, with remaining parts taken from reference TRBV30 and TRBJ2-3, reads SQTIHQWPATLVQPVGSPLSLECTVEGTSNPNLYWYRQAAGRGLQLLFYSVGIGQISSEVPQNLSASRPQDRQFILSSKKLLLSDSGFYLCAWSGGQGGFTQYFGPGTRLTVL.

Remarks on this clonotype: The CDR3 ends on some other residue instead of the conserved phenylalanine or tryptophan, so this is likely a read error. The rearrangement uses TRBV7-6 and TRBJ2-1, with D tentatively TRBD2 (5 bases). V was trimmed by 4 bases and J by 4 bases, leaving 8 bases between them. This CDR3 has 13 amino acids. Looked up from germline, CDR1 is SGHVS and CDR2 is FNYEAQ. CDR3 protein: CASSSEGYNEQFL. CDR3 coding DNA: TGTGCCAGCAGCTCTGAGGGATACAATGAGCAGTTCCTC.

This rearrangement joins TRBV11-1 to TRBJ2-7; the match to TRBD1 covers 9 bases. The V gene end was trimmed by 5 bases and the J gene end by 0 bases; junction bases not matched to a gene: 23. From germline, CDR1 is SGHAT and CDR2 FQDESV (reference sequence). The CDR3 is made up of 21 amino acids. The CDR3 bases are TGTGCCAGCAGCAGTGGACAGGGGACTTCTTCCAGGCGGGGGTTCTCCTACGAGCAGTACTTC. Translated: CASSSGQGTSSRRGFSYEQYF.

This clonotype came up many times. V usage is TRBV20-1 and J usage is TRBJ2-4; either TRBD1 or TRBD2 may fit D (5 bases each). This CDR3 has 13 amino acids. With 5 bases removed from V and 9 bases from J, the gap between germline ends came to 17 bases. CDR1 is DFQATT, CDR2 SNEGSKA, per germline (reference sequence). The CDR3 region has the DNA TGCAGTGCTCCGGGGCCAGCGAGGAGCATTCAGTACTTC. Amino acid sequence: CSAPGPARSIQYF.

This clonotype was detected many times. The chain couples TRBV7-2 to TRBJ1-1; D perhaps matches TRBD1 (5 bases). Germline V lookup: CDR1 SGHTA, CDR2 FQGNSA. Trimming left V 5 bases short and J 1 base short, with 8 bases between. CDR3 length: 13 residues. CDR3 DNA sequence: TGTGCCAGCAGCAAGGGACGGAACACTGAAGCTTTCTTT. It specifies CASSKGRNTEAFF.

This clonotype was recorded at least ten times. The CDR3 loop reads CASSGVVRGLDTEAFF. CDR3 coding DNA: TGTGCCAGCAGCGGGGTGGTGAGGGGGTTGGACACTGAAGCTTTCTTT. The gene calls are TRBV7-8 and TRBJ1-1, with a tentative D call TRBD1 (6 bases). Germline loops: CDR1 SGHVS, CDR2 FQNEAQ. The ends were cut back, 5 bases at V and 3 bases at J, with 19 bases in the middle. The CDR3 covers 16 residues. Together with reference TRBV7-8 and TRBJ1-1, the CDR3 gives the full variable domain: GAGVSQSPRYKVAKRGQDVALRCDPISGHVSLFWYQQALGQGPEFLTYFQNEAQLDKSGLPSDRFFAERPEGSVSTLKIQRTQQEDSAVYLCASSGVVRGLDTEAFFGQGTRLTVV.